The clone carrying this T cell receptor beta chain came up many times. CDR3 length: 14 residues. Trimming took off 0 bases at V and 6 bases at J, with 11 bases between the two ends. The V gene's germline CDR1 is LGHDT and CDR2 YNNKEL (reference sequence). Transcripts of RNA were the source for amplifying TCR beta CDR3 regions. HTBI-primed first-round RT-PCR preceded second-round multiplex PCR. TCRdb redid the calling of the multiplex PCR reads with MiXCR, one entry per CDR3 protein. The data show 600,000 to 650,000 distinct CDR3 sequences, around a fifth seen once. The record originates from a study of Graves' ophthalmopathy and Graves' hyperthyroidism.

The chain links TRBV3-1 to TRBJ1-2, with D hard to call. Sequencing was done on a sample of peripheral blood. The source is a woman aged 18-30 years with stable Graves' hyperthyroidism. Some clones in this sample may be carry-over from other donors' samples. Written as DNA, the CDR3 is TGTGCCAGCAGCCAAGAACGTCAAGCCCATGGCTACACCTTC. Protein: CASSQERQAHGYTF.